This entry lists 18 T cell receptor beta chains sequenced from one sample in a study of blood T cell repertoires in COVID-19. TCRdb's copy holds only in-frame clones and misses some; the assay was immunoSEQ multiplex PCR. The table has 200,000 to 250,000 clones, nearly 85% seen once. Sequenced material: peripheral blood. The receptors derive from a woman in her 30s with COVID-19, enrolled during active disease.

DNA of the CDR3: TGTGCCAGCAGCCCCAGCGGGAGGGTGGCAGATACGCAGTATTTT. Translating it yields CASSPSGRVADTQYF. The chain combines TRBV3-1 (or the pseudogene TRBV3-2) with TRBJ2-3; the match to TRBD2 covers 10 bases. The CDR3 runs 15 residues. Germline-derived CDR1 and CDR2 are LGHDT and YNNKEL (reference sequence). Trimming removed 4 bases from V and 4 bases from J; junction bases left unmatched: 5.

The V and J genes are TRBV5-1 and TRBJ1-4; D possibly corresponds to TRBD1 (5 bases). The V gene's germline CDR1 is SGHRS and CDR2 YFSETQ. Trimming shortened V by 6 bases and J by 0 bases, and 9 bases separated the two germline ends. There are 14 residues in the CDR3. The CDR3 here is CASTRGTTNEKLFF. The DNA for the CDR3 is TGCGCCAGCACCCGGGGGACAACTAATGAAAAACTGTTTTTT.

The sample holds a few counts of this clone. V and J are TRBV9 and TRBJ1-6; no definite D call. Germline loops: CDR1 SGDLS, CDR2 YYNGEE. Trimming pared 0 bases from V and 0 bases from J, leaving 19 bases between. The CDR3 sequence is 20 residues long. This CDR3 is CASSVGEEKEGSSYNSPLHF. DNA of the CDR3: TGTGCCAGCAGCGTAGGGGAAGAGAAGGAGGGCAGCTCCTATAATTCACCCCTCCACTTT.

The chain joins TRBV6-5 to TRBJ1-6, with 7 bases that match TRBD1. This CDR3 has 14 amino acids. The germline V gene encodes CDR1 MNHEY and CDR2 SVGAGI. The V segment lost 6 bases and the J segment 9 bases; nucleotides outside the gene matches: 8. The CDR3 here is CASRQQGFTSPLHF. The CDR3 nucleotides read TGTGCCAGCAGGCAACAGGGGTTTACTTCACCCCTCCACTTT.

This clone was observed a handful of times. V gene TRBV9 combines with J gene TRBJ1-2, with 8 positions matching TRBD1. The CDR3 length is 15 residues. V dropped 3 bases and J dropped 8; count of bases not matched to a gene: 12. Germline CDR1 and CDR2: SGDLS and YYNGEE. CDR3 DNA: TGTGCCAGCAGCGAGCGCAGGACAGGGAAAGAGGGCTACACCTTC. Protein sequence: CASSERRTGKEGYTF.

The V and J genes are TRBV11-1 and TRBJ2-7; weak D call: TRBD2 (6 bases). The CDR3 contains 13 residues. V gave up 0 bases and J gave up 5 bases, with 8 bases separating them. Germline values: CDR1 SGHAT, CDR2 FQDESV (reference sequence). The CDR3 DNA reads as TGTGCCAGCAGCTTAGCCAGACTAGACGAGCAGTACTTC. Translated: CASSLARLDEQYF.

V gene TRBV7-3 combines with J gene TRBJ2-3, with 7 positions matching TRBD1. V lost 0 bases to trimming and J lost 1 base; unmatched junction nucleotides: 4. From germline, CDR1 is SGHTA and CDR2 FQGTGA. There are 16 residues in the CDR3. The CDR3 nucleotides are TGTGCCAGCAGCTTAACGAAGGGGGCAGGCACAGATACGCAGTATTTT. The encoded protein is CASSLTKGAGTDTQYF.

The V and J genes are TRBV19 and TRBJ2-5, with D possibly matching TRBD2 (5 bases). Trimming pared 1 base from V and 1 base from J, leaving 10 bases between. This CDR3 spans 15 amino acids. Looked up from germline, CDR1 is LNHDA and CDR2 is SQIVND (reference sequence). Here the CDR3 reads CASSIAARGQETQYF. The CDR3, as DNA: TGTGCCAGTAGTATAGCCGCCCGGGGCCAAGAGACCCAGTACTTC.

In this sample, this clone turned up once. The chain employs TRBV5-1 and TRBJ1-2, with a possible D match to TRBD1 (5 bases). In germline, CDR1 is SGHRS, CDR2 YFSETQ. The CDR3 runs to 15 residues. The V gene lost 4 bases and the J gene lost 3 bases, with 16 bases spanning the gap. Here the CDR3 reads CASSLRPTAYYGYTF. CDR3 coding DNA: TGCGCCAGCAGCCTAAGACCGACAGCCTACTATGGCTACACCTTC.

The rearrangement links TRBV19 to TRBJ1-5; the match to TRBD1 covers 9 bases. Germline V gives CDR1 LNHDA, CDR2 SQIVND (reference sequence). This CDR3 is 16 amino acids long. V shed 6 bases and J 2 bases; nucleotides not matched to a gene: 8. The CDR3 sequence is CASSGQGSGGNQPQHF. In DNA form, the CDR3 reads TGTGCCAGTAGCGGACAGGGGTCAGGAGGCAATCAGCCCCAGCATTTT.

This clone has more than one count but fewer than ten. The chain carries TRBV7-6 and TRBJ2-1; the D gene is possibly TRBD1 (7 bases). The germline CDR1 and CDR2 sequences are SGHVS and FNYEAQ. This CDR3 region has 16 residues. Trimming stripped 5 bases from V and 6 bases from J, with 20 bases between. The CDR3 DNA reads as TGTGCCAGCAGCCCCCGCAGGGGGGTCAATTCCAATGAGCAGTTCTTC. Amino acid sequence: CASSPRRGVNSNEQFF.

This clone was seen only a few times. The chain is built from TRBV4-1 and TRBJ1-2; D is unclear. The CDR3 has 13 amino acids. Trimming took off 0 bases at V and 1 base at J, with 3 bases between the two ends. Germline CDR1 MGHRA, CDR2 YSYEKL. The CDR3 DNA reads TGCGCCAGCAGCCAAGACGGTAACTATGGCTACACCTTC. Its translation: CASSQDGNYGYTF.

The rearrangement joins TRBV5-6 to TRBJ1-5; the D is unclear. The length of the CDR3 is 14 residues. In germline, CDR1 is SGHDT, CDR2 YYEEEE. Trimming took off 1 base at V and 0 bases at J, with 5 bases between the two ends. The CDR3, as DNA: TGTGCCAGCAGCTTGCAGGATAGCAATCAGCCCCAGCATTTT. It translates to CASSLQDSNQPQHF.

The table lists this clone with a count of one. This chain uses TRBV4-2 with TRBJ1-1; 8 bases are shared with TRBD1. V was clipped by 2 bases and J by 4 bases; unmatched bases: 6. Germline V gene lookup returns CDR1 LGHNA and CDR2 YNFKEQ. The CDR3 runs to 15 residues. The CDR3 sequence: CASSQTTGVTTEAFF. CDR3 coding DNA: TGTGCCAGCAGCCAAACGACAGGGGTTACCACTGAAGCTTTCTTT.

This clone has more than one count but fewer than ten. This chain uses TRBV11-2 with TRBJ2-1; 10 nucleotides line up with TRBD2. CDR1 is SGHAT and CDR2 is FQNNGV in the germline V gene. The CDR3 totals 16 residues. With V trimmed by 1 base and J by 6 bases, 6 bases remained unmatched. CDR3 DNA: TGTGCCAGCAGCTTAGTCTCTAGCGGGAGAAGCAATGAGCAGTTCTTC. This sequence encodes CASSLVSSGRSNEQFF.

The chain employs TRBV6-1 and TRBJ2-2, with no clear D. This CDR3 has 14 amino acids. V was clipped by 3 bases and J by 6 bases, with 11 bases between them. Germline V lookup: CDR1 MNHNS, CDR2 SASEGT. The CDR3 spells CASSESARSGELFF. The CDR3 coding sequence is TGTGCCAGCAGTGAGAGCGCTAGATCCGGGGAGCTGTTTTTT.

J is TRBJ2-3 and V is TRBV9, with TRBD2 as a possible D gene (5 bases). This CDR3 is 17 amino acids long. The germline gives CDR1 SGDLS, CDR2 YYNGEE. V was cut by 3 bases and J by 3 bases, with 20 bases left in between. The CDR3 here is CASSGTAGGGWTDTQYF. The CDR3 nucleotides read TGTGCCAGCAGCGGAACCGCCGGTGGAGGATGGACAGATACGCAGTATTTT.

Here the CDR3 DNA reads TGTGCCAGCAGTTTGTCAGGGGTCAGCGAGCAGTACTTC. Translating it yields CASSLSGVSEQYF. The chain combines TRBV28 with TRBJ2-7; D possibly corresponds to TRBD1 (6 bases). The CDR3 runs 13 residues. The germline gives CDR1 MDHEN, CDR2 SYDVKM. The V end lost 3 bases, the J end lost 6 bases, and 12 bases lay between the germline ends.